Listed here are 26 T cell receptor beta chains from one sample, sequenced in a study of cytomegalovirus exposure and HLA in healthy donors listed by TCRdb under 2017. Preparation of the library involved the immunoSEQ multiplex PCR assay. A mixture of 60 forward primers for TCR Vbeta segments and 13 reverse primers for TCR Jbeta segments was used in the multiplex PCR. Here the immuneACCESS table is served through TCRdb, limited to in-frame sequences with V and J called. Missing clones are a known gap in these copies; in checked studies unresolved V genes cover under half, and the rest lacks a known reason. The sample table contains about 210,000 clones; only one count was recorded for roughly 77% of them. The ten largest clones add up to nearly 0.4% of the sample. Sequences were obtained from PBMCs. These receptors all stem from a male donor in good health and CMV-seropositive.

This clone has a handful of counts. The V and J genes are TRBV6-5 and TRBJ1-5; maybe TRBD1 (5 bases). The CDR3 runs 13 residues. Germline V gives CDR1 MNHEY, CDR2 SVGAGI. V was cut by 8 bases and J by 5 bases, with 13 bases left in between. In nucleotides, the CDR3 is TGTGCCAGCGGTCCAGGGCGCTATCAGCCCCAGCATTTT. Translating it yields CASGPGRYQPQHF.

V gene TRBV9 combines with J gene TRBJ1-6, with 7 bases identical to TRBD1. The germline V gene encodes CDR1 SGDLS and CDR2 YYNGEE. Trimming took 4 bases from V and 9 from J; bases not matched to a gene: 13. There are 16 residues in the CDR3. The CDR3 is CASSPHQRTGGSPLHF. DNA of the CDR3: TGTGCCAGCAGCCCTCACCAAAGGACAGGAGGTTCACCCCTCCACTTT.

V is TRBV6-5 and J is TRBJ2-7; 10 nucleotides line up with TRBD2. The germline V gene has CDR1 MNHEY and CDR2 SVGAGI. After removal of 6 bases from V and 5 bases from J, the junction contained 7 bases not matched to a gene. The CDR3 extends over 14 amino acids. CDR3 sequence reads: CASRTLAGRNEQYF. Written as DNA, the CDR3 is TGTGCCAGCAGAACACTAGCGGGGAGGAACGAGCAGTACTTC.

The chain combines TRBV7-2 with TRBJ2-1; 7 positions match TRBD2. Germline V gene data show CDR1 as SGHTA and CDR2 as FQGNSA. This CDR3 contains 15 residues. The V and J ends lost 5 bases and 8 bases, in that order; junction bases with no gene match: 12. The CDR3 DNA reads TGTGCCAGCAGCCCCTGGGGGGGGTTGATCGATGAGCAGTTCTTC. Encoded protein: CASSPWGGLIDEQFF.

V is TRBV7-2 and J is TRBJ1-2, with D possibly matching TRBD1 (5 bases). Trimming shortened V by 2 bases and J by 8 bases, and 12 bases separated the two germline ends. In germline, CDR1 is SGHTA, CDR2 FQGNSA. The CDR3 contains 13 residues. In nucleotides, the CDR3 is TGTGCCAGCAGCTTACTCGACAGTTTGGGCTACACCTTC. Its translation: CASSLLDSLGYTF.

The CDR3 DNA reads TGTGCCAGCTTTCGGCAGGGTTCGGCCTATAATTCACCCCTCCACTTT. Protein sequence: CASFRQGSAYNSPLHF. The chain employs TRBV7-6 and TRBJ1-6, with a weak D call TRBD1 (5 bases). V lost 8 bases, J lost 2 bases, and 16 bases lay in between. The CDR3 length is 16 residues. The germline V gene has CDR1 SGHVS and CDR2 FNYEAQ. Supplemented by reference TRBV7-6 and TRBJ1-6, the full variable domain reads GAGVSQSPRYKVTKRGQDVALRCDPISGHVSLYWYRQALGQGPEFLTYFNYEAQQDKSGLPNDRFSAERPEGSISTLTIQRTEQRDSAMYRCASFRQGSAYNSPLHFGNGTRLTVT.

The rearrangement uses TRBV9 and TRBJ1-1; D gene uncertain. The V end lost 3 bases, the J end lost 2 bases, and 23 bases lay between the germline ends. CDR3 size: 18 residues. Germline CDR1 is SGDLS and CDR2 is YYNGEE. The CDR3 region is CASSASGPGGPINTEAFF. The DNA for the CDR3 is TGTGCCAGCAGCGCTAGCGGCCCAGGAGGACCTATTAACACTGAAGCTTTCTTT.

This clone was detected once. This chain connects TRBV4-3 to TRBJ1-1, with TRBD1 as a possible D gene (6 bases). Germline V gene data show CDR1 as LGHNA and CDR2 as YSLEER. V dropped 0 bases and J dropped 4 bases, with 12 bases sitting between them. The length of the CDR3 is 15 residues. CDR3 DNA: TGCGCCAGCAGCCAAGATCAATCAGGGGCCACTGAAGCTTTCTTT. Translation gives CASSQDQSGATEAFF.

Remarks on this clone: The conserved phenylalanine or tryptophan is not found at the CDR3 terminus, so this likely reflects a read error. The gene calls are TRBV29-1 and TRBJ2-7; TRBD2 might be the D (5 bases). Trimming pared 3 bases from V and 7 bases from J, leaving 19 bases between. CDR1 is SQVTM and CDR2 is ANQGSEA in the germline V gene. The CDR3 spans 14 residues. The CDR3 region has the DNA TGCAGCGTTGAGGTGAGGGCAGAGAGTAATGAGCAGTACCTC. This encodes CSVEVRAESNEQYL.

V gene TRBV7-2 combines with J gene TRBJ1-5, with D perhaps TRBD1 (5 bases). The CDR3 has 15 residues. Germline loops: CDR1 SGHTA, CDR2 FQGNSA. V lost 5 bases, J lost 0 bases, and 11 bases lay in between. The CDR3 is CASSTLTGSNQPQHF. CDR3 coding DNA: TGTGCCAGCAGCACCCTAACAGGTAGCAATCAGCCCCAGCATTTT.

This chain joins TRBV7-6 and TRBJ1-1, with a possible D match to TRBD1 (6 bases). Germline V CDR1 and CDR2: SGHVS, FNYEAQ. The CDR3 is made up of 14 amino acids. Trimming took off 3 bases at V and 1 base at J, with 9 bases between the two ends. In DNA form, the CDR3 reads TGTGCCAGCAGCTTCCCAGGGGCGAACACTGAAGCTTTCTTT. Amino acids: CASSFPGANTEAFF.

This clone was counted a few times. This sequence joins TRBV18 and TRBJ2-7; tentative D call: TRBD1 (5 bases). Germline V gives CDR1 KGHSH, CDR2 LQKENI. Trimming took off 3 bases at V and 2 bases at J, with 11 bases between the two ends. This CDR3 is built from 14 residues. The DNA of the CDR3 is TGTGCCAGCTCACCCGACAGTCGGCCCTACGAGCAGTACTTC. It encodes CASSPDSRPYEQYF.

This chain connects TRBV5-4 to TRBJ2-3; TRBD1 agrees at 8 bases. Germline loops: CDR1 SGHNT, CDR2 YYREEE (reference sequence). After removal of 4 bases from V and 5 bases from J, the junction contained 9 bases not matched to a gene. The CDR3 contains 15 residues. CDR3 sequence: CASSPTGERVDTQYF. The CDR3 region has the DNA TGTGCCAGCAGCCCGACAGGGGAAAGGGTAGATACGCAGTATTTT. The complete variable domain, with remaining parts taken from reference TRBV5-4 and TRBJ2-3, reads ETGVTQSPTHLIKTRGQQVTLRCSSQSGHNTVSWYQQALGQGPQFIFQYYREEENGRGNFPPRFSGLQFPNYSSELNVNALELDDSALYLCASSPTGERVDTQYFGPGTRLTVL.

The CDR3: CASSLKSQRDPTDTQYF. The CDR3 DNA reads as TGTGCCAGCAGCTTGAAATCTCAGCGGGACCCCACAGATACGCAGTATTTT. The V gene is TRBV5-4, the J gene TRBJ2-3; 7 bases agree with TRBD2. V shed 1 base, J shed 2 bases, and the junction held 10 bases outside the gene matches. This CDR3 contains 17 residues. Germline CDR1 is SGHNT and CDR2 is YYREEE (reference sequence).

This clone was seen more than once but under ten times. The chain carries TRBV19 and TRBJ2-5, with D maybe TRBD1 (5 bases). The CDR3 is made up of 13 amino acids. With 3 bases removed from V and 4 bases from J, the gap between germline ends came to 9 bases. Germline V gives CDR1 LNHDA, CDR2 SQIVND (reference sequence). CDR3 nucleotides: TGTGCCAGTAGTATGGCAGGGCCAGAGACCCAGTACTTC. Protein product: CASSMAGPETQYF.

This clone was seen only a few times. The V gene is TRBV15, the J gene TRBJ1-2; no firm D call. V was shortened by 4 bases and J by 7 bases, with 16 bases between the two germline ends. The CDR3 is 14 residues long. The germline CDR1 and CDR2 sequences are LNHNV and YYDKDF (reference sequence). CDR3 sequence: CATSKGFPAGGYTF. CDR3 DNA sequence: TGTGCCACCAGCAAAGGGTTCCCAGCGGGTGGCTACACCTTC. The full variable domain, completed using reference TRBV15 and TRBJ1-2, is DAMVIQNPRYQVTQFGKPVTLSCSQTLNHNVMYWYQQKSSQAPKLLFHYYDKDFNNEADTPDNFQSRRPNTSFCFLDIRSPGLGDTAMYLCATSKGFPAGGYTFGSGTRLTVV.

The chain uses TRBV6-5 and TRBJ2-3; 8 nucleotides line up with TRBD1. There are 16 residues in the CDR3. Germline CDR1 reads MNHEY; CDR2 reads SVGAGI. V was clipped by 0 bases and J by 1 base; unmatched bases: 3. The CDR3, as DNA: TGTGCCAGCAGTTACTCCCAGGGGGCTCGCACAGATACGCAGTATTTT. This sequence encodes CASSYSQGARTDTQYF.

The V call is TRBV18, the J call TRBJ1-1; no firm D call. Germline V CDR1 and CDR2: KGHSH, LQKENI. The CDR3 length is 10 residues. Trimming removed 4 bases from V and 10 bases from J, with 7 bases in between. The CDR3 DNA reads TGTGCCAGCTCACGGGAGATAGCTTTCTTT. It is translated as CASSREIAFF.

This chain joins TRBV6-1 and TRBJ1-3; D not certain. The CDR3 spans 17 residues. Germline lookup yields CDR1 MNHNS and CDR2 SASEGT. The ends were cut back, 2 bases at V and 2 bases at J, with 16 bases in the middle. CDR3 in amino acids: CASSETVGVGPGNTIYF. CDR3 sequence (DNA): TGTGCCAGCAGTGAAACGGTCGGGGTCGGTCCTGGAAACACCATATATTTT.

The chain couples TRBV6-6 to TRBJ1-2; TRBD1 is a possible D gene (6 bases). Trimming took off 2 bases at V and 2 bases at J, with 6 bases between the two ends. Germline V gene data show CDR1 as MNHNY and CDR2 as SVGAGI (reference sequence). This CDR3 has 13 amino acids. CDR3 bases: TGTGCCAGCAGTTACGGGACAAACTATGGCTACACCTTC. Protein product: CASSYGTNYGYTF.

The chain employs TRBV19 and TRBJ1-2; maybe TRBD1 (6 bases). From germline, CDR1 is LNHDA and CDR2 SQIVND (reference sequence). V was trimmed by 6 bases and J by 4 bases, leaving 12 bases between them. CDR3 length: 13 residues. The DNA of the CDR3 is TGTGCCAGTAGCGCTCAGGGGTCCTATGGCTACACCTTC. It translates to CASSAQGSYGYTF.

This chain joins TRBV18 and TRBJ2-2, with TRBD1 as a possible D gene (6 bases). CDR1 KGHSH and CDR2 LQKENI come from the germline V gene. Between the trimmed V and J ends, which lost 1 base and 6 bases, there was a span of 12 bases. CDR3 length: 15 residues. This CDR3 reads CASSPHRDFAGELFF. Written as DNA, the CDR3 is TGTGCCAGCTCACCACACAGGGATTTTGCCGGGGAGCTGTTTTTT.

The chain carries TRBV7-3 and TRBJ2-3; a possible D gene is TRBD2 (6 bases). The germline V and J ends were trimmed by 1 base and 0 bases, with 14 bases remaining between them. Germline lookup yields CDR1 SGHTA and CDR2 FQGTGA. CDR3 length: 17 amino acids. In DNA, the CDR3 is TGTGCCAGCAGCTTAATGGGGGGAGCGGTTAGCACAGATACGCAGTATTTT. It codes for CASSLMGGAVSTDTQYF.

The chain couples TRBV6-1 to TRBJ2-2; 8 bases fit TRBD2. The CDR3 loop spans 17 amino acids. The trim removed 1 base at V and 4 bases at J, leaving 8 bases unmatched. Germline CDR1 reads MNHNS; CDR2 reads SASEGT. The chain's CDR3 is CASSEGYGRAGTGELFF. The DNA of the CDR3 is TGTGCCAGCAGTGAAGGGTACGGGAGGGCCGGCACCGGGGAGCTGTTTTTT.

CDR3 coding DNA: TGTGCCAGCAGCGGTACCGGGTCTGAAGCTTTCTTT. It encodes CASSGTGSEAFF. This chain connects TRBV5-6 to TRBJ1-1, with D unclear. The V gene lost 4 bases and the J gene lost 6 bases, with 10 bases spanning the gap. CDR1 and CDR2 from the germline V gene are SGHDT and YYEEEE. The CDR3 is 12 amino acids.

The chain has TRBV27 and TRBJ1-5; maybe TRBD1 (6 bases). CDR1 is MNHEY, CDR2 SMNVEV, per germline (reference sequence). The CDR3 is 14 amino acids. V was clipped by 4 bases and J by 6 bases, with 13 bases between them. Here the CDR3 reads CASSSNSGAQPQHF. The DNA for the CDR3 is TGTGCCAGCAGTTCCAACTCAGGGGCTCAGCCCCAGCATTTT.